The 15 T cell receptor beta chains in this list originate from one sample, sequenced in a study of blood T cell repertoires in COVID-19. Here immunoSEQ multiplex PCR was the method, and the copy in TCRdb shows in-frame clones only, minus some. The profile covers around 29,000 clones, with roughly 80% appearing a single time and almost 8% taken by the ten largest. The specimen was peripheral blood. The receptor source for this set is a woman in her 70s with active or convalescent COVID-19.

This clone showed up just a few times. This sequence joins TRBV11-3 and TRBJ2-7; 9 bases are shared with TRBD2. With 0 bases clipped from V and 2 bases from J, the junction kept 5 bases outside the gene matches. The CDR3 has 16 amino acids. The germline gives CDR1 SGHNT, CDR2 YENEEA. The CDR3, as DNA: TGTGCCAGCAGCTTAGAAAACGGCGGGGGGGCCTACGAGCAGTACTTC. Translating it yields CASSLENGGGAYEQYF.

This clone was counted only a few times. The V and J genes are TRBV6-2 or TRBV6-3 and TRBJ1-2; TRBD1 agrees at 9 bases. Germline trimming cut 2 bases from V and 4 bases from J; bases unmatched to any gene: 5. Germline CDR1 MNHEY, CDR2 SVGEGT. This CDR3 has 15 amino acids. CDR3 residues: CASSYPDRGRYGYTF. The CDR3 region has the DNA TGTGCCAGCAGTTACCCGGACAGGGGACGCTATGGCTACACCTTC.

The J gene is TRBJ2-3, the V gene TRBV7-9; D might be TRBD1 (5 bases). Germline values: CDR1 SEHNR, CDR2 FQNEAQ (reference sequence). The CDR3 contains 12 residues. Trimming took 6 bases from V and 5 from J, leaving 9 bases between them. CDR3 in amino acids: CASRFRGDTQYF. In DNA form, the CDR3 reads TGTGCCAGCAGATTTAGGGGAGATACGCAGTATTTT.

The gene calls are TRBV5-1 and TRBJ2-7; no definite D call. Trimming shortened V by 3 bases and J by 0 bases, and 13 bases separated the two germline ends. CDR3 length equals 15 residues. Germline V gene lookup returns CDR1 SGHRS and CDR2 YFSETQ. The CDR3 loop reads CASSSFSTFSYEQYF. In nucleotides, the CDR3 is TGCGCCAGCAGCTCGTTTTCTACCTTCTCCTACGAGCAGTACTTC.

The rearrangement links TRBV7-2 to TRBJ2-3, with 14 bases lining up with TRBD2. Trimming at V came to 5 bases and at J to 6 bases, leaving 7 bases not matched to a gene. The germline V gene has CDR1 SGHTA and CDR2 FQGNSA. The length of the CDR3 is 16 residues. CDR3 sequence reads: CASSTGLAGAGDTQYF. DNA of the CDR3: TGTGCCAGCAGCACGGGACTAGCGGGGGCAGGGGATACGCAGTATTTT.

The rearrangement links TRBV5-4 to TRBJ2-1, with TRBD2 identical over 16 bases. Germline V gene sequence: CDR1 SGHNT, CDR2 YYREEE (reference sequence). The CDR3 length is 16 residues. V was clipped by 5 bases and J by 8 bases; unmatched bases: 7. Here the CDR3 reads CASRLPGLAGGDEQFF. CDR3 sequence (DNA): TGTGCCAGCAGACTCCCGGGACTAGCGGGAGGGGATGAGCAGTTCTTC.

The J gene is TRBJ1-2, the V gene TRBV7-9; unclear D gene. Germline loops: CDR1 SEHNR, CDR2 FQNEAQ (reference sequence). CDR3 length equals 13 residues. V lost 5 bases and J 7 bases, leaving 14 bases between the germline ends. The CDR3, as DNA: TGTGCCAGCAGCATTAACGGGGAGAGTGGCTACACCTTC. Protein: CASSINGESGYTF.

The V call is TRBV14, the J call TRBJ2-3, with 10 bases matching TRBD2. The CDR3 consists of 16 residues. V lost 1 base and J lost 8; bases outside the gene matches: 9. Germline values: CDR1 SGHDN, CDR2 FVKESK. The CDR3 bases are TGTGCCAGCAGCCAAGGATCAAGCGGGGGGGCAGGTACGCAGTATTTT. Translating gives CASSQGSSGGAGTQYF.

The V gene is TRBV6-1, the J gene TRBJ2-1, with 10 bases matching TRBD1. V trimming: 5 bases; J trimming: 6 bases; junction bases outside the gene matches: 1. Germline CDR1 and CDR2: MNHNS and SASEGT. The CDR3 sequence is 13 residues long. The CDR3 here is CASSRDRGNEQFF. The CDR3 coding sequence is TGTGCCAGCAGTCGGGACAGGGGCAATGAGCAGTTCTTC.

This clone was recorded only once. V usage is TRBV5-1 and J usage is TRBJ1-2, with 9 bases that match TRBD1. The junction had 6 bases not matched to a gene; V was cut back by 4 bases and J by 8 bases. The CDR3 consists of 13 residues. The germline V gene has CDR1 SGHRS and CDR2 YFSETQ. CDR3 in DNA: TGCGCCAGCAGCGGCCGGGACAGGGACGGCTACACCTTC. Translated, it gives CASSGRDRDGYTF.

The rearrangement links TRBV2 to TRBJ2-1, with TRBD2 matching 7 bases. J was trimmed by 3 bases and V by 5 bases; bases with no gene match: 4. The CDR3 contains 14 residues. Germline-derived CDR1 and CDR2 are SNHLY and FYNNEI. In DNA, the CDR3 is TGTGCCAGCAGTTGGCGGGAGAACTACAATGAGCAGTTCTTC. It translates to CASSWRENYNEQFF.

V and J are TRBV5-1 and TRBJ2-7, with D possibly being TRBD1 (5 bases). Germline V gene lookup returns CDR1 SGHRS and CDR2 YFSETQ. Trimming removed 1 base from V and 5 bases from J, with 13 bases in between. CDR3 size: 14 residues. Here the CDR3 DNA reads TGCGCCAGCAGCTTGTCGGTGACAGAGAACGAGCAGTACTTC. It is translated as CASSLSVTENEQYF.

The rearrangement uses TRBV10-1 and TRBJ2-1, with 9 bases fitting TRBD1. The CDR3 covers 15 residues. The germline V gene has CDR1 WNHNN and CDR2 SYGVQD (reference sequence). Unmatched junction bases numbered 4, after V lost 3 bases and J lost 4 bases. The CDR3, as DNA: TGCGCCAGCAGTGATTCTGACAGGGGGTACAATGAGCAGTTCTTC. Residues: CASSDSDRGYNEQFF.

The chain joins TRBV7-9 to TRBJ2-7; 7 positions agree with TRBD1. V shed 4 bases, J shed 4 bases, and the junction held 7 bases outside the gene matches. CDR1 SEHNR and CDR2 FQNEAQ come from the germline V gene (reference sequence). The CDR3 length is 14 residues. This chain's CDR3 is CASSSIQGWYEQYF. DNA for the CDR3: TGTGCCAGCAGCTCCATACAGGGGTGGTACGAGCAGTACTTC.

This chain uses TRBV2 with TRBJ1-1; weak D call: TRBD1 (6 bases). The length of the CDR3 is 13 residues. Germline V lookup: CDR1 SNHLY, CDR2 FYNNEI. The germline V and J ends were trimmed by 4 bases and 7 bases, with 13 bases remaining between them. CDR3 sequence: CASSAETGFEAFF. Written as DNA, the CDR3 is TGTGCCAGCAGTGCCGAGACAGGTTTTGAAGCTTTCTTT.